This entry describes one T cell receptor beta chain. The antigen is not known. The data originate from a study of cytomegalovirus exposure and HLA in healthy donors. Study summary: Some 85 million unique TCRs, all from HLA-typed donors, were included in an early release of the data. Study-level findings and limits: The study put 150 or so TCR beta chains on its list as cytomegalovirus-associated.

The PCR was carried out with 60 Vbeta primers and 13 Jbeta primers. Produced via immunoSEQ multiplex PCR; TCRdb's table is partial and in-frame only. The sample has 150,000 to 200,000 clones; approximately 82% are singletons. Germline values: CDR1 SGHRS, CDR2 YFSETQ. The CDR3 is 16 amino acids. J was trimmed by 2 bases and V by 0 bases; bases with no gene match: 6. The rearrangement joins TRBV5-1 to TRBJ2-7, with 9 bases aligning to TRBD1. This receptor was taken from a woman aged 25 to 39 in good health and CMV-seronegative. Sequenced sample: PBMCs. The CDR3 protein is CASSLARDRATYEQYF. The CDR3 DNA is TGCGCCAGCAGCTTGGCCCGGGACAGGGCTACCTACGAGCAGTACTTC.